The present T cell receptor beta chain was sequenced within a study of prognosis after radiotherapy for stage I lung cancer. For the study at large: The study delivered radiotherapy as SBRT in 3 to 5 fractions, with a biologically effective dose of at least 100 Gy.

Template was genomic DNA; TCR beta CDR3 amplified in two multiplex PCR rounds. Primers specific to each TRBV and TRBJ gene drove first-round PCR. For its second round, the PCR relied on universal primers. TCRdb re-analysed the multiplex PCR reads in MiXCR, keeping a single row per CDR3 protein. The sample contains under 20,000 distinct CDR3 sequences, around 55% of which appear only once. Germline values: CDR1 SGHTA, CDR2 FQGNSA. Trimming took off 5 bases at V and 2 bases at J, with 4 bases between the two ends. The CDR3 contains 11 residues. Comment on this clonotype: Its antigen is currently unknown.

Study outcomes and limitations: It was not determined whether the expanded TCR clones were tumor-specific.

Specimen: PBMCs, collected before or after stereotactic body radiation therapy (not recorded which). The chain combines TRBV7-2 with TRBJ2-7; no clear D gene. The TCR sequence derives from a donor over 45 with non-small cell lung cancer. The CDR3, as DNA: TGTGCCAGCAGCCGTGCCTACGAGCAGTACTTC. Amino acid sequence: CASSRAYEQYF.